This entry concerns a single T cell receptor (beta chain). Its antigen is unidentified. Those with alopecia areata gave lesional scalp punch biopsies and peripheral blood. The data were taken from a study of CD8+ T cells in alopecia areata. Study-level background: Treated patients swallowed 5 to 10 mg of oral tofacitinib twice daily. Tofacitinib lasted 6 to 18 months, then 6 months off drug.

The CDR3 consists of 14 residues. CDR1 and CDR2 (germline): SQVTM, ANQGSEA. The V segment lost 7 bases and the J segment 1 base; nucleotides outside the gene matches: 3. Extracted RNA was reverse transcribed, and the resulting cDNA served as sequencing template. Only in-frame clones appear in the TCRdb table, and some are missing; sequencing was by immunoSEQ multiplex PCR. Of fewer than 200,000 clones in the sample, 50% to 70% were seen once. Points from the study as a whole: Among the cells sequenced in scalp samples are also the resident alphabeta T cells of normal skin.

The chain combines TRBV29-1 with TRBJ2-2, with 10 bases aligning to TRBD1. This clonotype originated in a human donor with alopecia areata. Here the sequenced sample was CD4+ T cells sorted from blood, taken at week 0. The CDR3 here is CSAWTGGNTGELFF. The CDR3 DNA follows: TGCAGCGCTTGGACAGGGGGGAACACCGGGGAGCTGTTTTTT.